This is a list of T cell receptor beta chains from one sample in a study of OX40 agonist ivuxolimab in advanced cancers. Sequencing was performed with immunoSEQ multiplex PCR; in TCRdb, only in-frame clones are kept and a portion is missing. The sample has about 94,000 clones; around nine tenths are singletons. The material sequenced was CD4+ or CD8+ T cells sorted from blood, taken in a trial of the OX40 agonist ivuxolimab. The origin of the receptors is an adult with an advanced solid tumor such as melanoma, head and neck, liver or kidney cancer. Each CDR3 is given with its conserved first and last residue. The order of the fields is CDR3 DNA, CDR3 protein, D gene, V gene, J gene, clone size. The D gene is left open where the match is weak. The size of a clone is reported for some rows only, either as once, few or many, or as a class for expanded clones.

DNA: TGTGCCAGCAGCTTGGGAGAGAACTATGGCTACACCTTC
CDR3: CASSLGENYGYTF
D: -
V: TRBV5-5
J: TRBJ1-2
size: -

DNA: TGTGCCACCAGCAGGGACCTCGCGAACTTTAATGAAAAACTGTTTTTT
CDR3: CATSRDLANFNEKLFF
D: -
V: TRBV15
J: TRBJ1-4
size: -

DNA: TGCACACCACCGGGGTCTAAAGCTTTCTTT
CDR3: CTPPGSKAFF
D: -
V: TRBV1
J: TRBJ1-1
size: -

DNA: TGTGCCAGCAGTTTAAAAGGGGAAGCGAACACTGAAGCTTTCTTT
CDR3: CASSLKGEANTEAFF
D: -
V: TRBV27
J: TRBJ1-1
size: -

DNA: TGTGCCAGTACCCCCTCGAGGCCCGGGGAGCTGTTTTTT
CDR3: CASTPSRPGELFF
D: -
V: TRBV19
J: TRBJ2-2
size: -

DNA: TGTGCCAGCAGCTCCCAACAGGGGGGGACCTACGAGCAGTACTTC
CDR3: CASSSQQGGTYEQYF
D: -
V: TRBV7-3
J: TRBJ2-7
size: -

DNA: TGTGCCAGCAGCTATGTCCCCAACAGGGGAGATGAAGCTTTCTTT
CDR3: CASSYVPNRGDEAFF
D: TRBD1
V: TRBV11-2
J: TRBJ1-1
size: -

DNA: TGCGCCAGCAGCCCGGGACTAGCAGATTACACAGATACGCAGTATTTT
CDR3: CASSPGLADYTDTQYF
D: TRBD2
V: TRBV5-1
J: TRBJ2-3
size: -

DNA: TGTGCCAGCAGCTTAAGCACAGGGCATCAGCCCCAGCATTTT
CDR3: CASSLSTGHQPQHF
D: -
V: TRBV7-2
J: TRBJ1-5
size: -

DNA: TGTGCCAGCAGCTTGGGCCTGGGGTTGGGCGAGCAGTACTTC
CDR3: CASSLGLGLGEQYF
D: -
V: TRBV5-4
J: TRBJ2-7
size: -

DNA: TGCGCCAGCACCCTGCCAGGGACAACGAACACCGGGGAGCTGTTTTTT
CDR3: CASTLPGTTNTGELFF
D: -
V: TRBV5-1
J: TRBJ2-2
size: -

DNA: TGTGCCAGCAGTGACCCGGGGGGGCCTCGGGAGCAGTACTTC
CDR3: CASSDPGGPREQYF
D: TRBD2
V: TRBV6-1
J: TRBJ2-7
size: -

DNA: TGTGCCAGCAGCTTCGGGACAGGGTGGGGGGCTGGAAACACCATATATTTT
CDR3: CASSFGTGWGAGNTIYF
D: TRBD1
V: TRBV7-2
J: TRBJ1-3
size: -

DNA: TGTGCCAGCAGCCTGAACACTGAAGCTTTCTTT
CDR3: CASSLNTEAFF
D: -
V: TRBV2
J: TRBJ1-1
size: -

DNA: TGCGCCAGCAGCCCCGACCGGACAGGGCTTCCCTACGAGCAGTACTTC
CDR3: CASSPDRTGLPYEQYF
D: TRBD1
V: TRBV4-1
J: TRBJ2-7
size: -

DNA: TGTGCCAGCAGTTACCTCCGACTTTCTAGCGGGGGGATTAACACCGGGGAGCTGTTTTTT
CDR3: CASSYLRLSSGGINTGELFF
D: TRBD2
V: TRBV28
J: TRBJ2-2
size: -

DNA: TGTGCCAGCAGTCAGGACTGGGGAGCGACGCAGTATTTT
CDR3: CASSQDWGATQYF
D: -
V: TRBV11-2
J: TRBJ2-3
size: -

DNA: TGTGCCAGCAGCGTAGTACCGGGACAGGGTGGCTATGGCTACACCTTC
CDR3: CASSVVPGQGGYGYTF
D: TRBD1
V: TRBV9
J: TRBJ1-2
size: -

DNA: TGTGCCAGCACTGGCCTCTACGAGCAGTACTTC
CDR3: CASTGLYEQYF
D: -
V: TRBV6-5
J: TRBJ2-7
size: -

DNA: TGCGCCAGCAGCCGGGACAGGGGGCTTGGCGAGCAGTACTTC
CDR3: CASSRDRGLGEQYF
D: TRBD1
V: TRBV5-1
J: TRBJ2-7
size: -

DNA: TGTGCCAGCAGCCAAGATCAGGGGCAGGGGGCTGGTTACAATGAGCAGTTCTTC
CDR3: CASSQDQGQGAGYNEQFF
D: TRBD1
V: TRBV4-2
J: TRBJ2-1
size: -

DNA: TGCGCCAGCAGCACGTTGGGACCCAAAGAGAATGAGCAGTTCTTC
CDR3: CASSTLGPKENEQFF
D: -
V: TRBV5-1
J: TRBJ2-1
size: -

DNA: TGTGCCAGCAGTGAAGCGGGGGGGCTGAATGAGCAGTTCTTC
CDR3: CASSEAGGLNEQFF
D: -
V: TRBV6-1
J: TRBJ2-1
size: once

DNA: TGTGCCAGTAGTACAGGGGGCTCGAGCAATCAGCCCCAGCATTTT
CDR3: CASSTGGSSNQPQHF
D: TRBD1
V: TRBV19
J: TRBJ1-5
size: few

DNA: TGTGCCAGCAAACAGGGGACCCATGACAATCAGCCCCAGCATTTT
CDR3: CASKQGTHDNQPQHF
D: TRBD1
V: TRBV19
J: TRBJ1-5
size: -

DNA: TGCGCCAGCAGCCCGGGAGGGGGCAGCGAAAAACTGTTTTTT
CDR3: CASSPGGGSEKLFF
D: TRBD1
V: TRBV5-1
J: TRBJ1-4
size: -

DNA: TGTGCCAGTAGTATCGGGGCTGACAGGGTGAACGAGCAGTACTTC
CDR3: CASSIGADRVNEQYF
D: TRBD1
V: TRBV19
J: TRBJ2-7
size: -

DNA: TGTGCCAGTACCCAGCTGGGTGGCCTTATGGGAGGCTACACCTTC
CDR3: CASTQLGGLMGGYTF
D: -
V: TRBV19
J: TRBJ1-2
size: -

DNA: TGTGCCAGCAGCTTAGGCGGAGGGGGCAAGGGCGATGAGCAGTTCTTC
CDR3: CASSLGGGGKGDEQFF
D: -
V: TRBV7-9
J: TRBJ2-1
size: -

DNA: TGTGCCTGGGGGGACAGCGGTTCCTACGAGCAGTACTTC
CDR3: CAWGDSGSYEQYF
D: TRBD1
V: TRBV30
J: TRBJ2-7
size: -

DNA: TGTGCCAGCAGCGTATCTAGCGGGGGGGCACAAGAGCAGTTCTTC
CDR3: CASSVSSGGAQEQFF
D: TRBD2
V: TRBV9
J: TRBJ2-1
size: -

DNA: TGTGCCAGCAGTAAGACAGGGCTAAACGAGCAGTACTTC
CDR3: CASSKTGLNEQYF
D: TRBD1
V: TRBV27
J: TRBJ2-7
size: once

DNA: TGTGCCAGTAACCCCGGGGACACGTCTCGCGGCTACACCTTC
CDR3: CASNPGDTSRGYTF
D: -
V: TRBV19
J: TRBJ1-2
size: -

DNA: TGTGCCAGCAGCTTACCTACCGGCGGGGGGATAGGTACCCTCTACGAGCAGTACTTC
CDR3: CASSLPTGGGIGTLYEQYF
D: TRBD2
V: TRBV7-8
J: TRBJ2-7
size: -

DNA: TGTGCCAGCTCACCAACGAGTCCCAATCTCTACAATGAGCAGTTCTTC
CDR3: CASSPTSPNLYNEQFF
D: -
V: TRBV18
J: TRBJ2-1
size: -

DNA: TGTGCCAGCAGTGAAGGAGGGAGAGGGAATTCCTACGAGCAGTACTTC
CDR3: CASSEGGRGNSYEQYF
D: -
V: TRBV25-1
J: TRBJ2-7
size: -

DNA: TGTGCCAGCAGCGAACCCCAACTAGCGGCTGTAACCTACGAGCAGTACTTC
CDR3: CASSEPQLAAVTYEQYF
D: TRBD2
V: TRBV6-4
J: TRBJ2-7
size: -

DNA: TGTGCCAGCACCCCGCCGGGGGGGAGCTACAATGAGCAGTTCTTC
CDR3: CASTPPGGSYNEQFF
D: -
V: TRBV21-1
J: TRBJ2-1
size: -

DNA: TGTGCCAGCAGCTCCCGAAGTGAAGCTTTCTTT
CDR3: CASSSRSEAFF
D: -
V: TRBV7-8
J: TRBJ1-1
size: -

DNA: TGTGCCAGTAGTATACTGAGCGGCGCCGGGGAGCTGTTTTTT
CDR3: CASSILSGAGELFF
D: -
V: TRBV19
J: TRBJ2-2
size: -

DNA: TGTGCCAGTAGTATCAACGCTGGACAGGGGGCCCATCGGAGCTCCTACGAGCAGTACTTC
CDR3: CASSINAGQGAHRSSYEQYF
D: TRBD1
V: TRBV19
J: TRBJ2-7
size: -

DNA: TGCGCCAGCAGCCAAGAGTCGGCCTACGAGCAGTACTTC
CDR3: CASSQESAYEQYF
D: -
V: TRBV4-3
J: TRBJ2-7
size: -

DNA: TGTGCCAGCAGTTACATAGACGAGCAGTACTTC
CDR3: CASSYIDEQYF
D: -
V: TRBV6-5
J: TRBJ2-7
size: -

DNA: TGTGCCAGCAGGGATAATTGGGGGGAGCAGTACTTC
CDR3: CASRDNWGEQYF
D: -
V: TRBV28
J: TRBJ2-7
size: -

DNA: TGTGCCAGCAGCTCCGCCGGGACAGGGCTAGAGACCCAGTACTTC
CDR3: CASSSAGTGLETQYF
D: TRBD1
V: TRBV5-4
J: TRBJ2-5
size: -

DNA: TGTGCCAGCAGTGAAGTACGGGCCTTT
CDR3: CASSEVRAF
D: -
V: TRBV6-1
J: TRBJ1-1
size: -

DNA: TGTGCCAGCAGCGTAGGAACCTGGACGAATAATTCACCCCTCCACTTT
CDR3: CASSVGTWTNNSPLHF
D: -
V: TRBV7-8
J: TRBJ1-6
size: -

DNA: TGCAGCGTTGGGGCACCCACTGAAGCTTTCTTT
CDR3: CSVGAPTEAFF
D: -
V: TRBV29-1
J: TRBJ1-1
size: -

DNA: TGCGCCAGCAGCTTGGACAGGGACTATAATTCACCCCTCCACTTT
CDR3: CASSLDRDYNSPLHF
D: -
V: TRBV5-1
J: TRBJ1-6
size: -

DNA: TGTGCCAGCACCCCCCCGGGCAGCTACGAGCAGTACTTC
CDR3: CASTPPGSYEQYF
D: -
V: TRBV6-5
J: TRBJ2-7
size: -

DNA: TGTGCTAGTGGTACCCAGACAGGGAAGTACACTGAAGCTTTCTTT
CDR3: CASGTQTGKYTEAFF
D: TRBD1
V: TRBV12-5
J: TRBJ1-1
size: -

DNA: TGCGCCAGCAGCTTGGCCAACCGGGACAGGGGGCGCGACGAGCAGTACTTC
CDR3: CASSLANRDRGRDEQYF
D: TRBD1
V: TRBV5-1
J: TRBJ2-7
size: -